Shown below are 8 T cell receptor beta chains from a single sample sequenced in a study of T cell repertoires in cytomegalovirus infection (dated by TCRdb to about 2019). Sequencing was performed on an Illumina HiSeq 1500. TCRdb reprocessing: public reads trimmed at Q25 with fastp, clones called with MiXCR, in-frame beta chains kept. Rows merge per CDR3 protein into single entries with the most common DNA and genes. For this sample the table gives about a million distinct CDR3 sequences, of which approximately 30% were detected only once. The biggest ten clones account for roughly 13% of the sample. This specimen's treatment or condition label, interpreted: in vitro stimulation with specific CMV peptide epitopes to enrich CMV-specific T cells. No antigens are known for them. The material was cultured CD8+ T cells from PBMCs, obtained from culture after CMV antigen stimulation. The source of these receptors is a human donor in good health (CMV status not recorded). Some clones in this sample may be carry-over from other donors' samples.

This clonotype was recorded a few times. This CDR3 reads CASSLGSQVDNEQFF. Written as DNA, the CDR3 is TGTGCCAGCAGCTTAGGCAGCCAAGTAGACAATGAGCAGTTCTTC. The V call is TRBV7-6, the J call TRBJ2-1; no clear D. Germline values: CDR1 SGHVS, CDR2 FNYEAQ. This CDR3 region has 15 residues. The V end lost 1 base, the J end lost 5 bases, and 12 bases lay between the germline ends.

This clonotype has a single count. This chain joins TRBV12-3 or TRBV12-4 and TRBJ1-2; TRBD1 agrees at 7 bases. The CDR3 contains 18 residues. With 6 bases clipped from V and 1 base from J, the junction kept 17 bases outside the gene matches. CDR3 residues: CASSRTGTDFELNYGYTF. The CDR3 DNA is TGTGCCAGCAGCCGAACCGGGACAGACTTTGAACTTAACTATGGCTACACCTTC.

This clonotype was found a few times. The chain uses TRBV7-3 and TRBJ2-2; 7 nucleotides line up with TRBD2. The CDR3 loop spans 14 amino acids. Germline assignment: CDR1 SGHTA and CDR2 FQGTGA. V shed 5 bases, J shed 4 bases, and the junction held 4 bases outside the gene matches. The CDR3 reads CASSPLAATGELFF. The CDR3 coding sequence is TGTGCCAGCAGCCCTCTAGCGGCCACCGGGGAGCTGTTTTTT.

The chain couples TRBV6-5 to TRBJ1-1; TRBD1 matches at 8 bases. The CDR3 spans 15 residues. Trimming cost V 5 bases and J 4 bases; bases outside gene matches: 9. Germline loops: CDR1 MNHEY, CDR2 SVGAGI. This chain's CDR3 is CASSTPRTGLTEAFF. The CDR3 nucleotides read TGTGCCAGCAGTACCCCGCGGACAGGGCTCACTGAAGCTTTCTTT.

This chain joins TRBV6-2 or TRBV6-3 and TRBJ1-1; no clear D gene. The CDR3 covers 14 residues. V gave up 2 bases and J gave up 5 bases, with 12 bases separating them. Germline values: CDR1 MNHEY, CDR2 SVGEGT. CDR3 in DNA: TGTGCCAGCAGTTACCTGAAGTTGGGGACTGAAGCTTTCTTT. Protein product: CASSYLKLGTEAFF.

V gene TRBV7-4 combines with J gene TRBJ1-2, with no clear D. The CDR3 has 12 amino acids. Germline V gene lookup returns CDR1 SGHVT and CDR2 SQSDAQ. Trimming removed 2 bases at V and 3 bases at J, with 4 bases between. The CDR3 loop is CASSLIYYGYTF. In DNA, the CDR3 is TGTGCCAGCAGCTTAATATACTATGGCTACACCTTC.

Of note for this clonotype: A junction boundary mismatches the germline segment, possibly from a read error. The gene calls are TRBV6-8 and TRBJ1-1; D gene ambiguous. This CDR3 has 12 amino acids. Germline CDR1 reads MNHGY; CDR2 reads SAAAGT. The chain's CDR3 is CANSYLVTEAFF. The CDR3 DNA reads as TGTGCCAACAGTTACTTGGTCACTGAAGCTTTCTTT.

The chain's CDR3 is CASSHTGLQPQHF. CDR3 in DNA: TGTGCCAGCTCACACACAGGGCTTCAGCCCCAGCATTTT. The chain has TRBV18 and TRBJ1-5; a possible D gene is TRBD1 (6 bases). The CDR3 sequence is 13 residues long. Trimming left V 4 bases short and J 6 bases short, with 10 bases between. Germline CDR1 is KGHSH and CDR2 is LQKENI.